This T cell receptor beta chain is drawn from a study of T cells expressing NK-cell markers. About the study: Sorted CD3+CD56-NKG2C+, CD3+CD56+NKG2C- and CD3+CD56+NKG2C+ T cells were the source of the TCR beta repertoires. Seven of eight sequenced donors tested HCMV-seropositive; one tested seronegative. General study points: The leading position in the CD3+CD56-NKG2C+ fraction of several donors also went to these clonotypes.

CDR3 length: 14 amino acids. Germline V lookup: CDR1 SGHRS, CDR2 YFSETQ. For TCR beta, cDNA was produced by 5'RACE template switching with UMIs. TCRdb re-called the 5' RACE reads, yielding one record per CDR3 amino acid sequence without DNA. The sample table includes a few hundred thousand distinct CDR3 sequences. To note about this clonotype: Antigen: not known.

The source material was blood T cells: a sorted CD56 or NKG2C T cell subset, CD4+ or CD8+ T cells, or bulk PBMC T cells (not recorded which). The TCR sequence derives from a man between 18 and 29 years old in good health. This chain connects TRBV5-1 to TRBJ2-3; the TRBD2 assignment by TCRdb is unverifiable without DNA. CDR3 amino acids: CASSLLARADTQYF.